This entry lists 14 T cell receptor beta chains sequenced from one sample in a study of blood T cell repertoires in COVID-19. Repertoires were generated with immunoSEQ multiplex PCR, while TCRdb's copy carries only in-frame clones and drops some. The sample records 85,000 to 130,000 clones, 70% to 85% being singletons. The sample taken for sequencing was peripheral blood. The receptors originated from a woman older than 75 with active or convalescent COVID-19.

A word on this clone: The junction shows a germline mismatch at one end, possibly a read error. The chain joins TRBV7-7 to TRBJ2-3, with 14 bases matching TRBD2. This CDR3 comprises 16 residues. Germline loops: CDR1 SSHAT, CDR2 FNYEAQ (reference sequence). The CDR3 here is CASSEGLAGAADTQYF. The CDR3 DNA reads as TGTGCTAGCAGCGAGGGACTAGCGGGAGCGGCAGATACGCAGTATTTT.

The CDR3 loop reads CASSERQLNTEAFF. As DNA, the CDR3 is TGTGCCAGCAGTGAGAGACAGTTGAACACTGAAGCTTTCTTT. This sequence joins TRBV6-1 and TRBJ1-1, with D possibly matching TRBD1 (5 bases). Trimming stripped 3 bases from V and 0 bases from J, with 8 bases between. The germline gives CDR1 MNHNS, CDR2 SASEGT. This CDR3 has 14 residues.

V usage is TRBV19 and J usage is TRBJ1-5; 9 bases fit TRBD1. CDR1 is LNHDA, CDR2 SQIVND, per germline (reference sequence). Unmatched junction bases numbered 4, after V lost 8 bases and J lost 5 bases. CDR3 length: 13 amino acids. CDR3 nucleotide sequence: TGTGCCAGTGGGGACAGGGAGTATCAGCCCCAGCATTTT. Its translation: CASGDREYQPQHF.

There are a few counts of this clone. Other DNA sequences from this sample encode an identical CDR3 as well. J is TRBJ1-3 and V is TRBV11-3; TRBD1 might be the D (5 bases). Germline V lookup: CDR1 SGHNT, CDR2 YENEEA. V dropped 2 bases and J dropped 0 bases, with 8 bases sitting between them. The CDR3 runs 15 residues. CDR3 coding DNA: TGTGCCAGCAGCTTATCGACAGCCTCTGGAAACACCATATATTTT. This translates into CASSLSTASGNTIYF.

This chain links TRBV4-3 with TRBJ2-1; tentative D call: TRBD1 (6 bases). This CDR3 is 15 amino acids long. Trimming stripped 4 bases from V and 0 bases from J, with 10 bases between. Germline V lookup: CDR1 LGHNA, CDR2 YSLEER. The CDR3 loop reads CASSLDRSSYNEQFF. CDR3 sequence (DNA): TGCGCCAGCAGCCTTGACAGGAGCTCCTACAATGAGCAGTTCTTC.

CDR3 DNA sequence: TGTGCCAGTACCTTTGAACAGGGCATAGGGTCACCCCTCCACTTT. Translated, it gives CASTFEQGIGSPLHF. This chain joins TRBV19 and TRBJ1-6, with a weak D call TRBD1 (6 bases). V was clipped by 7 bases and J by 10 bases, with 20 bases between them. The germline CDR1 and CDR2 sequences are LNHDA and SQIVND (reference sequence). CDR3 size: 15 residues.

V gene TRBV3-1 (or the pseudogene TRBV3-2) combines with J gene TRBJ2-5, with 7 bases fitting TRBD1. Trimming removed 8 bases from V and 7 bases from J; junction bases left unmatched: 10. Germline V gene lookup returns CDR1 LGHDT and CDR2 YNNKEL (reference sequence). The CDR3 sequence is 13 residues long. CDR3 nucleotide sequence: TGTGCCAGCGTTAACAGGGGTAAAGGGACCCAGTACTTC. Translated, it gives CASVNRGKGTQYF.

The DNA of the CDR3 is TGTGCCAGTCGAACCGCACGAGGCAACACTGAAGCTTTCTTT. It specifies CASRTARGNTEAFF. The chain couples TRBV19 to TRBJ1-1; D not certain. The germline V and J ends were trimmed by 8 bases and 2 bases, with 15 bases remaining between them. This CDR3 comprises 14 residues. Germline lookup yields CDR1 LNHDA and CDR2 SQIVND (reference sequence).

The V and J genes are TRBV10-1 and TRBJ2-5; D remains unclear. The CDR3 spans 13 residues. The germline CDR1 and CDR2 sequences are WNHNN and SYGVQD (reference sequence). Trimming took off 8 bases at V and 1 base at J, with 11 bases between the two ends. CDR3 residues: CASRRHLQETQYF. CDR3 in DNA: TGCGCCAGCCGCAGACATCTCCAAGAGACCCAGTACTTC.

This CDR3 reads CASSLGPGRSNQPQHF. The CDR3 nucleotides are TGTGCCAGCAGCTTAGGGCCGGGAAGGAGCAATCAGCCCCAGCATTTT. The chain carries TRBV7-2 and TRBJ1-5; D is ambiguous. The ends were cut back, 1 base at V and 1 base at J, with 11 bases in the middle. The CDR3 is made up of 16 amino acids. The V gene's germline CDR1 is SGHTA and CDR2 FQGNSA.

The chain recombines TRBV10-3 with TRBJ1-1, with D unclear. V lost 4 bases and J 3 bases, leaving 9 bases between the germline ends. The CDR3 has 13 residues. Looked up from germline, CDR1 is ENHRY and CDR2 is SYGVKD. The CDR3 DNA reads TGTGCCATCAGTGCGGGTGCGGACACTGAAGCTTTCTTT. Encoded protein: CAISAGADTEAFF.

The chain links TRBV27 to TRBJ1-4, with D perhaps TRBD1 (6 bases). Germline CDR1 reads MNHEY; CDR2 reads SMNVEV (reference sequence). V gave up 4 bases and J gave up 5 bases, with 14 bases separating them. The CDR3 runs to 15 residues. The CDR3, as DNA: TGTGCCAGCAGTTCCTACAGGGCACCAAATGAAAAACTGTTTTTT. This sequence encodes CASSSYRAPNEKLFF.

This chain uses TRBV2 with TRBJ1-3; D is possibly TRBD1 (5 bases). V was pared by 4 bases and J by 3 bases, with 13 bases between. The germline V gene has CDR1 SNHLY and CDR2 FYNNEI. The CDR3 consists of 15 residues. The CDR3, as DNA: TGTGCCAGCAGTGTTAAGCAGGGCGGTGGAAACACCATATATTTT. Its translation: CASSVKQGGGNTIYF.

This clone came up a few times. The gene calls are TRBV15 and TRBJ2-1; maybe TRBD1 (5 bases). V lost 1 base and J 12 bases, leaving 10 bases between the germline ends. This CDR3 spans 12 amino acids. In germline, CDR1 is LNHNV, CDR2 YYDKDF (reference sequence). The CDR3 here is CATSRVGLPQFF. The CDR3 nucleotides are TGTGCCACCAGCAGAGTGGGGCTTCCGCAGTTCTTC.